This T cell receptor beta chain is from a study of post-analysis software for immune sequencing data. This clonotype was counted between two and nine times. What it recognizes is unknown. Unique molecular identifiers were carried by the TCR beta cDNA libraries. Each CDR3 protein is one row after TCRdb ran MiXCR on the PCR reads. The profile shows hundreds of thousands of distinct CDR3 sequences, approximately 60% of them singletons. Study observations and caveats: Comparison of patients with controls showed roughly five TRBV segments more frequent in patients, TRBV5-6, TRBV5-1 and TRBV20-1 among them.

CDR3 length: 17 residues. Trimming removed 5 bases from V and 0 bases from J; junction bases left unmatched: 5. Germline V gene lookup returns CDR1 DFQATT and CDR2 SNEGSKA (reference sequence). The sample was blood. The source is a girl aged 2 to 10 with multiple sclerosis. V is TRBV20-1 and J is TRBJ2-4; 15 nucleotides agree with TRBD2. The CDR3 region has the DNA TGCAGTGCTGGGACTAGCGGGAGGTTTCTAGCCAAAAACATTCAGTACTTC. Encoded protein: CSAGTSGRFLAKNIQYF.